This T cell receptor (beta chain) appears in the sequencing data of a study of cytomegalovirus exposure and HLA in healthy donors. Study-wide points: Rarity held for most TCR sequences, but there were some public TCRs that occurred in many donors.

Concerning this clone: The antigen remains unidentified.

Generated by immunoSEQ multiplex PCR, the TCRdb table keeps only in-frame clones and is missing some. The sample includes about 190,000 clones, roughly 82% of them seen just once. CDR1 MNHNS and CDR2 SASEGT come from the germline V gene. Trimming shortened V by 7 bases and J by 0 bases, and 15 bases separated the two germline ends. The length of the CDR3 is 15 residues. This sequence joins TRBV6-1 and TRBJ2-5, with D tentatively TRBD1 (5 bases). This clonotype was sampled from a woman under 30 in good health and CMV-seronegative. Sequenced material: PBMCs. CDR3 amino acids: CASKVLDSDQETQYF. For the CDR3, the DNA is TGTGCCAGCAAAGTCCTTGACAGCGACCAAGAGACCCAGTACTTC.